This T cell receptor beta chain originates from a study of blood T cell repertoires in COVID-19. As handled by the study authors: Nucleated cell counts were estimated from reference gene primer amplification. The method was immunoSEQ multiplex PCR; TCRdb's version includes in-frame clones alone and lacks a portion of them. The V and J calls and clone size are taken from that table; D and trimming were inferred from the DNA. Among some 120,000 clones, approximately 85% were seen once, and the ten largest hold about 12%. Germline CDR1 and CDR2: SGHRS and YFSETQ. CDR3 length equals 15 residues. V gave up 4 bases and J gave up 8 bases, with 18 bases separating them. A few counts support this clone.

The V gene is TRBV5-1, the J gene TRBJ1-4; TRBD1 is a possible D gene (5 bases). Sequencing was done on a sample of peripheral blood. This clonotype was sampled from a human donor in a cohort sampled during active COVID-19. This CDR3 is CASSPLTGGNEKLFF. CDR3 sequence (DNA): TGCGCCAGCAGCCCGCTTACGGGGGGAAACGAAAAACTGTTTTTT.